This TCR beta chain comes out of a study of CD8 T cells in ankylosing spondylitis. Preparation of TCR beta libraries was done by quantitative 5'-RACE with molecular barcodes. MiXCR was run by TCRdb on the 5' RACE reads, yielding one entry per CDR3 protein. In the table there are 800,000 to 900,000 distinct CDR3 sequences, about 12% of which are singletons. The trim removed 1 base at V and 5 bases at J, leaving 2 bases unmatched. This CDR3 comprises 14 residues. Germline CDR1 and CDR2: SGHRS and YFSETQ. Study results and limitations: The study looked at matched synovial fluid samples from ankylosing spondylitis patients. Disease-linked clones were reported to be significantly enriched there. Ankylosing spondylitis blood appeared to carry a characteristic TCR beta motif of roughly 8 highly homologous variants. Previous work reported some of these motif variants in the synovial fluid and blood of reactive arthritis. Disease-linked clones were CD8+ and relatively rare in peripheral blood.

Concerning this clonotype itself: The antigen is not known.

The receptor was derived from a male donor with ankylosing spondylitis. This rearrangement joins TRBV5-1 to TRBJ2-3; 9 positions agree with TRBD2. The sequenced sample was blood, either unsorted or a sorted T cell fraction (not recorded which). The DNA of the CDR3 is TGCGCCAGCAGCTTGTCTAGCGGGATAGATACGCAGTATTTT. As protein: CASSLSSGIDTQYF.